One sample yielded the 8 T cell receptor beta chains listed below, sequenced in a study of blood T cell repertoires in COVID-19. Here immunoSEQ multiplex PCR was the method, and the copy in TCRdb shows in-frame clones only, minus some. The sample lists hundreds of thousands of clones; about 90% were seen once. Sequenced material: peripheral blood. These receptors all stem from a woman aged 30 to 39 with COVID-19, enrolled during active disease.

In this sample, this clone turned up once. CDR3 region: CASSPRREVYGYTF. In DNA form, the CDR3 reads TGTGCCAGCAGCCCCCGGCGGGAAGTCTATGGCTACACCTTC. This sequence joins TRBV6-2 or TRBV6-3 and TRBJ1-2; D not certain. Deletions cut 6 bases from V and 4 bases from J, with 15 bases between. CDR3 length equals 14 residues. CDR1 and CDR2 (germline): MNHEY, SVGEGT.

The chain employs TRBV5-6 and TRBJ1-1; a weak D match, TRBD1 (5 bases). Trimming shortened V by 2 bases and J by 7 bases, and 15 bases separated the two germline ends. CDR1 is SGHDT, CDR2 YYEEEE, per germline. There are 14 residues in the CDR3. The CDR3 DNA is TGTGCCAGCAGCTTTATAGGGGCGGAGGGTGAAGCTTTCTTT. It codes for CASSFIGAEGEAFF.

The chain links TRBV6-2 or TRBV6-3 to TRBJ1-6, with TRBD1 as a possible D gene (5 bases). V lost 2 bases and J lost 5, with 13 bases in between. Germline-derived CDR1 and CDR2 are MNHEY and SVGEGT. CDR3 length: 16 residues. The CDR3 nucleotides read TGTGCCAGCAGTTACAATAGCGGACACAATAATTCACCCCTCCACTTT. This translates into CASSYNSGHNNSPLHF.

The chain joins TRBV11-2 to TRBJ1-1, with D unresolved. CDR1 is SGHAT, CDR2 FQNNGV, per germline. The CDR3 length is 14 residues. The V end was cut by 2 bases, the J end by 0 bases, with 7 bases between. The CDR3 DNA follows: TGTGCCAGCAGCTTAACGGGGATGAACACTGAAGCTTTCTTT. This translates into CASSLTGMNTEAFF.

The chain employs TRBV10-3 and TRBJ2-1, with TRBD1 matching 8 bases. The V segment lost 10 bases and the J segment 5 bases; nucleotides outside the gene matches: 7. Germline V CDR1 and CDR2: ENHRY, SYGVKD. This CDR3 region has 13 residues. The CDR3: CATWTGFNNEQFF. The CDR3 DNA sequence: TGTGCCACCTGGACAGGGTTTAACAATGAGCAGTTCTTC.

The chain links TRBV9 to TRBJ2-3; D is perhaps TRBD2 (5 bases). The CDR3 sequence is 15 residues long. Looked up from germline, CDR1 is SGDLS and CDR2 is YYNGEE. Trimming left V 4 bases short and J 0 bases short, with 12 bases between. CDR3 DNA sequence: TGTGCCAGCAGCCCCGCCGGGGTAAGCACAGATACGCAGTATTTT. It specifies CASSPAGVSTDTQYF. Full variable domain (remainder filled in from reference TRBV9 and TRBJ2-3): DSGVTQTPKHLITATGQRVTLRCSPRSGDLSVYWYQQSLDQGLQFLIQYYNGEERAKGNILERFSAQQFPDLHSELNLSSLELGDSALYFCASSPAGVSTDTQYFGPGTRLTVL.

This chain joins TRBV2 and TRBJ1-1; perhaps TRBD1 as D (6 bases). V shed 7 bases and J shed 1 base, with 13 bases lying between them. The CDR3 consists of 14 residues. From germline, CDR1 is SNHLY and CDR2 FYNNEI. The CDR3 loop reads CASTRGTENTEAFF. CDR3 sequence (DNA): TGTGCCAGCACTAGGGGGACGGAGAACACTGAAGCTTTCTTT.

This chain joins TRBV2 and TRBJ1-6; D is possibly TRBD1 (6 bases). Per the germline V gene, CDR1 is SNHLY and CDR2 is FYNNEI. The CDR3 totals 13 residues. Trimming left V 8 bases short and J 8 bases short, with 13 bases between. CDR3 protein: CASQTGNHSPLHF. The CDR3 DNA is TGTGCCAGCCAAACAGGGAACCATTCACCCCTCCACTTT.